This T cell receptor (beta chain) emerged from a study of OX40 agonist ivuxolimab in advanced cancers. Study-level background: Having had anti-PD-1, anti-PD-L1 or anti-CTLA-4 therapy before was allowed, and around 44% had some.

General observations from the study: Certain nonresponding patients likewise had low normalized T-cell clonal expansion. Dosing at 0.1 to 3.0 mg/kg was accompanied by clonal expansion of CD4+ and CD8+ blood T cells by week 6. On average, CD8+ T cells had more expanded clones than CD4+.

Germline CDR1 reads LGHNA; CDR2 reads YNFKEQ. V was shortened by 4 bases and J by 0 bases, with 11 bases between the two germline ends. The CDR3 covers 15 residues. Sequencing was performed with immunoSEQ multiplex PCR; in TCRdb, only in-frame clones are kept and a portion is missing. The table records over 35,000 clones, approximately 85% of them present only once. This clone was detected once. Its antigen remains unidentified. Sequenced here: CD4+ or CD8+ T cells sorted from blood, sampled in a trial of the OX40 agonist ivuxolimab. This TCR came from an adult with an advanced solid tumor such as melanoma, head and neck, liver or kidney cancer. The chain couples TRBV4-2 to TRBJ2-3; D not certain. In nucleotides, the CDR3 is TGTGCCAGCAGCCCGCGCAGGTCTAGCACAGATACGCAGTATTTT. Protein: CASSPRRSSTDTQYF.